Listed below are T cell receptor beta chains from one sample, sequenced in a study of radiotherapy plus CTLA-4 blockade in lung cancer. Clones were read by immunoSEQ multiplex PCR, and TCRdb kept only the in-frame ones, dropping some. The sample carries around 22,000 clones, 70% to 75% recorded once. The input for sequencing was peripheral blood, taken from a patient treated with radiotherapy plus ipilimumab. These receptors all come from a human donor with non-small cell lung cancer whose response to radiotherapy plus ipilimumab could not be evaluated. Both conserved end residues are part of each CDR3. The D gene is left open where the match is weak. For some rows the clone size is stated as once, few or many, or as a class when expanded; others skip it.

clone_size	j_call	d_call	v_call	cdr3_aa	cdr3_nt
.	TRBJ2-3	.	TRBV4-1	CASSQDILGSGSTDTQYF	TGCGCCAGCAGCCAAGATATCCTCGGTAGCGGTAGCACAGATACGCAGTATTTT
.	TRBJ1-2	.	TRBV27	CASRGGPAYGYTF	TGTGCCAGCAGGGGAGGGCCTGCATATGGCTACACCTTC
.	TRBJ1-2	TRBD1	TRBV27	CASAMDRLRDGYTF	TGTGCCAGCGCAATGGACAGGCTGAGGGATGGCTACACCTTC
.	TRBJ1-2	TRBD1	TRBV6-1	CASSQQGAYYGYTF	TGTGCCAGCAGCCAACAGGGGGCGTACTATGGCTACACCTTC
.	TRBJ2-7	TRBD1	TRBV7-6	CASSPDAGGAYEQYF	TGTGCCAGCAGCCCCGACGCAGGGGGCGCTTACGAGCAGTACTTC
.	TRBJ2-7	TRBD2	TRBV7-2	CASTPDRGGIYEQYF	TGTGCCAGCACCCCTGACCGGGGGGGAATCTACGAGCAGTACTTC
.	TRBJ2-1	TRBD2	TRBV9	CASSVAGTSGRSYNEQFF	TGTGCCAGCAGCGTAGCCGGGACTAGCGGTCGCTCCTACAATGAGCAGTTCTTC
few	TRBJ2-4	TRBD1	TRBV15	CATSRDPGQGNIQYF	TGTGCCACCAGCAGAGATCCCGGACAGGGAAACATTCAGTACTTC
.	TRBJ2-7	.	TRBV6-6	CAIAGQTNYEQYF	TGTGCCATAGCAGGACAGACAAACTACGAGCAGTACTTC
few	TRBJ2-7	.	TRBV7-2	CASSLEAGTGEQYF	TGTGCCAGCAGCTTAGAAGCAGGCACCGGCGAGCAGTACTTC
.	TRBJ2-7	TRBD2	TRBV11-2	CASRESSGGYEQYF	TGTGCCAGCAGGGAATCTAGCGGGGGCTACGAGCAGTACTTC
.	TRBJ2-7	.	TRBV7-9	CASSFSKLERVHEQYF	TGTGCCAGCAGCTTCTCTAAGTTGGAGCGGGTCCACGAGCAGTACTTC
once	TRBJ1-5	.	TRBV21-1	CASSKLRSVRGPSNQPQHF	TGTGCCAGCAGCAAACTCCGGTCGGTGCGGGGCCCTAGCAATCAGCCCCAGCATTTT
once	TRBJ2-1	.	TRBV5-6	CASSWGVSSYNEQFF	TGTGCCAGCAGCTGGGGGGTTAGCTCCTACAATGAGCAGTTCTTC
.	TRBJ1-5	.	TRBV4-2	CASSQDGAGNQPQHF	TGTGCCAGCAGCCAAGATGGGGCGGGCAATCAGCCCCAGCATTTT
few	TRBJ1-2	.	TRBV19	CASSRWTAYGYTF	TGTGCCAGTAGTAGGTGGACAGCGTATGGCTACACCTTC
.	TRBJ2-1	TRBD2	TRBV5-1	CASSFAGLAGANEQFF	TGCGCCAGCAGCTTTGCCGGACTAGCGGGAGCTAATGAGCAGTTCTTC